This T cell receptor (beta chain) came from a study of blood T cell repertoires in COVID-19. Study overall: Both acute and convalescent COVID-19 samples were obtained from the United States, Italy and Spain. PBMCs, B-cell-depleted T cells, or T cells were the source of the cDNA or gDNA that made up the material.

The CDR3 spans 13 residues. Germline V gene data show CDR1 as MNHEY and CDR2 as SVGAGI. The V end was cut by 6 bases, the J end by 5 bases, with 10 bases between. The protocol was immunoSEQ multiplex PCR, while the TCRdb copy is restricted to in-frame clones and leaves out a portion. Among tens of thousands of clones listed, around 85% were seen once. Sequencing was performed on peripheral blood. This TCR came from a man in his fifties with acute or convalescent COVID-19. The chain combines TRBV6-5 with TRBJ2-2; D uncertain. CDR3 in DNA: TGTGCCAGCAGCTCTAGGTCTACCGGGGAGCTGTTTTTT. It translates to CASSSRSTGELFF.